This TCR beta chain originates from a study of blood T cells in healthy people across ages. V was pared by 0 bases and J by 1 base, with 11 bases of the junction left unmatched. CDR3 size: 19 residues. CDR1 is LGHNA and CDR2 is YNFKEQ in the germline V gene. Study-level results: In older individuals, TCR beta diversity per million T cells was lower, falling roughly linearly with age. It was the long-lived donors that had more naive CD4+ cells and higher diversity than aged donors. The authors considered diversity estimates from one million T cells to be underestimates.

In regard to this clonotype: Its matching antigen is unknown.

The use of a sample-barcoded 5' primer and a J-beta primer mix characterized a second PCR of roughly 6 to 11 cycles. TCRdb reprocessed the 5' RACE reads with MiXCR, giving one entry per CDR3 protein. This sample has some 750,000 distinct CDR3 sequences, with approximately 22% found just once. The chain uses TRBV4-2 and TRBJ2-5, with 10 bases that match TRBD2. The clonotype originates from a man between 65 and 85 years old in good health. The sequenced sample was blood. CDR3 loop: CASSQDWGTLAGAQETQYF. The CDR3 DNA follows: TGTGCCAGCAGCCAAGATTGGGGTACGCTAGCGGGGGCCCAAGAGACCCAGTACTTC.